This entry lists 11 T cell receptor beta chains sequenced from one sample in a study of cytomegalovirus exposure and HLA in healthy donors (dated by TCRdb to about 2017). Receptors were amplified or captured by the immunoSEQ multiplex PCR assay. For the multiplex PCR, a mixture combining 60 forward primers for TCR Vbeta segments and 13 reverse primers for TCR Jbeta segments was used. The clones in this table, taken by TCRdb from immuneACCESS, are in-frame only. Not every clone is retained; where verified, under half of the shortfall comes from an unresolved V gene, and the cause of the rest is unknown. Counted in this sample were roughly 120,000 clones; roughly 80% of them appeared once. The ten most abundant clones make up about 2.5% of the sample. Sequenced sample: PBMCs. These receptor sequences come from a woman in her thirties or forties in good health and CMV-seropositive.

The J gene is TRBJ1-6, the V gene TRBV7-9, with no clear D. V gave up 4 bases and J gave up 6 bases, with 10 bases separating them. Germline CDR1 SEHNR, CDR2 FQNEAQ (reference sequence). CDR3 length: 14 residues. The CDR3 protein is CASSSGGINSPLHF. The DNA of the CDR3 is TGTGCCAGCAGCTCAGGCGGGATTAATTCACCCCTCCACTTT.

V is TRBV4-2 and J is TRBJ2-7; TRBD2 aligns across 7 bases. The V and J ends lost 3 bases and 4 bases, in that order; junction bases with no gene match: 6. Germline V lookup: CDR1 LGHNA, CDR2 YNFKEQ. The CDR3 totals 14 residues. In nucleotides, the CDR3 is TGTGCCAGCAGCCAGCCGGCTAGCGGATACGAGCAGTACTTC. This gives the protein CASSQPASGYEQYF.

This sequence joins TRBV7-2 and TRBJ1-2; TRBD1 matches at 7 bases. Trimming removed 5 bases from V and 4 bases from J; junction bases left unmatched: 4. The CDR3 contains 13 residues. From germline, CDR1 is SGHTA and CDR2 FQGNSA. CDR3 sequence (DNA): TGTGCCAGCAGCCCAGGGACAGTCTATGGCTACACCTTC. The encoded protein is CASSPGTVYGYTF.

This clone was recorded a few times. The chain links TRBV7-8 to TRBJ2-1, with D possibly TRBD2 on 6 matching bases. V lost 2 bases, J lost 1 base, and 12 bases lay in between. This CDR3 region has 16 residues. From germline, CDR1 is SGHVS and CDR2 FQNEAQ. The CDR3 is CASSLMAGTSYNEQFF. In nucleotides, the CDR3 is TGTGCCAGCAGCTTAATGGCGGGGACTTCCTACAATGAGCAGTTCTTC. The full variable domain, its missing parts supplied by reference TRBV7-8 and TRBJ2-1, is GAGVSQSPRYKVAKRGQDVALRCDPISGHVSLFWYQQALGQGPEFLTYFQNEAQLDKSGLPSDRFFAERPEGSVSTLKIQRTQQEDSAVYLCASSLMAGTSYNEQFFGPGTRLTVL.

V gene TRBV25-1 combines with J gene TRBJ1-2; possibly TRBD1 for D (6 bases). Germline loops: CDR1 MGHDK, CDR2 SYGVNS. V was pared by 2 bases and J by 6 bases, with 13 bases between. CDR3 length: 14 residues. CDR3 region: CASSEHNRVDGYTF. The DNA of the CDR3 is TGTGCCAGCAGTGAACATAACAGGGTGGATGGCTACACCTTC.

V is TRBV6-5 and J is TRBJ2-5, with 7 bases aligning to TRBD2. Trimming cost V 2 bases and J 5 bases; bases outside gene matches: 5. Germline assignment: CDR1 MNHEY and CDR2 SVGAGI. The CDR3 length is 14 residues. CDR3 sequence: CASSYLLGGETQYF. CDR3 in DNA: TGTGCCAGCAGTTACCTTTTGGGGGGGGAGACCCAGTACTTC.

The chain carries TRBV10-2 and TRBJ1-2; weak D call: TRBD1 (6 bases). Germline assignment: CDR1 WSHSY and CDR2 SAAADI. CDR3 length: 18 residues. Trimming cost V 3 bases and J 4 bases, with 24 bases left between them. For the CDR3, the DNA is TGCGCCAGCAGTGACCCAAACACAGGGAGGGGGTCTGGCTATGGCTACACCTTC. Its protein product is CASSDPNTGRGSGYGYTF.

The chain couples TRBV6-4 to TRBJ2-2; tentative D call: TRBD2 (6 bases). V lost 2 bases, J lost 4 bases, and 8 bases lay in between. The CDR3 spans 14 residues. Germline V gene data show CDR1 as MRHNA and CDR2 as SNTAGT. DNA of the CDR3: TGTGCCAGCAGTGACAGGGGAGGCACCGGGGAGCTGTTTTTT. It yields the protein CASSDRGGTGELFF.

The rearrangement uses TRBV15 and TRBJ2-1; 9 nucleotides align to TRBD1. In germline, CDR1 is LNHNV, CDR2 YYDKDF (reference sequence). V lost 0 bases, J lost 6 bases, and 6 bases stayed unmatched. This CDR3 region has 16 residues. In nucleotides, the CDR3 is TGTGCCACCAGCAGAGATGTGACAGGGGGACCCAATGAGCAGTTCTTC. Translating it yields CATSRDVTGGPNEQFF.

This clone was counted a single time. The chain recombines TRBV6-5 with TRBJ1-5; 8 positions agree with TRBD1. CDR1 is MNHEY, CDR2 SVGAGI, per germline. V shed 8 bases and J 2 bases; nucleotides not matched to a gene: 2. This CDR3 has 13 residues. The chain's CDR3 is CASGTGGNQPQHF. In DNA form, the CDR3 reads TGTGCCAGCGGGACAGGTGGCAATCAGCCCCAGCATTTT.

The chain joins TRBV5-1 to TRBJ2-7, with D maybe TRBD1 (5 bases). The ends were cut back, 9 bases at V and 3 bases at J, with 13 bases in the middle. The CDR3 runs 12 residues. Germline V lookup: CDR1 SGHRS, CDR2 YFSETQ. CDR3 nucleotide sequence: TGCGCCAACAAGGGGCCGTTCTACGAGCAGTACTTC. This translates into CANKGPFYEQYF.